Below, 25 T cell receptor beta chains from the same sample are listed, as sequenced in a study of cytomegalovirus exposure and HLA in healthy donors (dated by TCRdb to the late 2010s). Library construction relied on the immunoSEQ multiplex PCR assay. For the multiplex PCR, a mixture combining 60 forward primers for TCR Vbeta segments and 13 reverse primers for TCR Jbeta segments was used. TCRdb holds this immuneACCESS table with in-frame rearrangements only. Some clones are missing; in checked studies, unresolved V genes explain under half, and the rest has no known cause. Recorded for this sample are some 110,000 clones; around 80% of them occurred a single time. The leading ten clones occupy around 2.2% of the sample. Sequencing was done on a sample of PBMCs. These TCRs come from a man aged 30 to 45 in good health and CMV-seronegative.

The V gene is TRBV28, the J gene TRBJ2-5, with 9 bases fitting TRBD2. CDR3 length: 15 amino acids. Germline V lookup: CDR1 MDHEN, CDR2 SYDVKM. V gave up 2 bases and J gave up 3 bases; unmatched junction bases: 4. The CDR3 is CASSLAGGPEETQYF. The CDR3 DNA reads TGTGCCAGCAGTTTAGCGGGGGGGCCTGAAGAGACCCAGTACTTC. Full variable domain (outside the CDR3, taken from reference TRBV28 and TRBJ2-5): DVKVTQSSRYLVKRTGEKVFLECVQDMDHENMFWYRQDPGLGLRLIYFSYDVKMKEKGDIPEGYSVSREKKERFSLILESASTNQTSMYLCASSLAGGPEETQYFGPGTRLLVL.

This clone has just one count. The rearrangement links TRBV7-9 to TRBJ1-1, with 10 bases that match TRBD1. The CDR3 extends over 16 amino acids. CDR1 SEHNR and CDR2 FQNEAQ come from the germline V gene (reference sequence). V lost 5 bases, J lost 1 base, and 7 bases stayed unmatched. The CDR3 DNA reads as TGTGCCAGCAGCCCGCCCCGACAGGGGGCGAACACTGAAGCTTTCTTT. It is translated as CASSPPRQGANTEAFF.

The rearrangement links TRBV5-8 to TRBJ1-1; 7 positions match TRBD1. J was trimmed by 5 bases and V by 3 bases; bases with no gene match: 7. The germline V gene encodes CDR1 SGHTS and CDR2 YDEGEE. CDR3 size: 14 residues. DNA of the CDR3: TGTGCCAGCAGCTGGAGGGACAGACGGACTGAAGCTTTCTTT. Residues: CASSWRDRRTEAFF.

The chain is built from TRBV7-8 and TRBJ1-2; D is uncertain. Deletions cut 3 bases from V and 8 bases from J, with 10 bases between. CDR1 is SGHVS, CDR2 FQNEAQ, per germline. The CDR3 contains 12 residues. As DNA, the CDR3 is TGTGCCAGCAGCTTCCGAACGGGGGGCTACACCTTC. It specifies CASSFRTGGYTF.

This chain joins TRBV4-1 and TRBJ2-7, with 7 bases identical to TRBD1. The V and J ends lost 4 bases and 2 bases, in that order; junction bases with no gene match: 8. Germline V gene lookup returns CDR1 MGHRA and CDR2 YSYEKL. This CDR3 spans 15 amino acids. The CDR3 sequence: CASSRGQGVTYEQYF. CDR3 sequence (DNA): TGCGCCAGCAGCCGAGGGCAGGGGGTTACCTACGAGCAGTACTTC.

This chain uses TRBV4-1 with TRBJ2-5; TRBD1 aligns across 7 bases. This CDR3 comprises 15 residues. V was pared by 0 bases and J by 8 bases, with 9 bases of the junction left unmatched. CDR1 is MGHRA, CDR2 YSYEKL, per germline. The CDR3 is CASSQDLRGGETQYF. CDR3 nucleotide sequence: TGCGCCAGCAGCCAAGATTTGAGAGGGGGCGAAACCCAGTACTTC.

The chain links TRBV28 to TRBJ1-4; weak D call: TRBD1 (5 bases). The V end lost 6 bases, the J end lost 7 bases, and 18 bases lay between the germline ends. CDR3 size: 15 residues. Germline lookup yields CDR1 MDHEN and CDR2 SYDVKM. CDR3 protein: CASSDWTGGSEKLFF. The CDR3 nucleotides read TGTGCCAGCAGCGACTGGACGGGGGGTAGTGAAAAACTGTTTTTT.

For this clone: At one end, the junction sequence differs from germline, possibly due to a read error. Additional DNA sequences in this sample encode the identical CDR3. The J gene is TRBJ1-3, the V gene TRBV7-2; the match to TRBD1 covers 8 bases. The germline V gene has CDR1 SGHTA and CDR2 FQGNSA. The CDR3 loop spans 16 amino acids. CDR3 region: CASSFVTGVSGNTIYF. The CDR3, as DNA: TGTGCCAGCAGCTTCGTGACAGGGGTCTCTGGAAACACCATATACTTT.

The gene calls are TRBV11-2 and TRBJ2-1; perhaps TRBD2 as D (7 bases). Germline CDR1 SGHAT, CDR2 FQNNGV. CDR3 size: 18 residues. Trimming shortened V by 3 bases and J by 8 bases, and 26 bases separated the two germline ends. The DNA for the CDR3 is TGTGCCAGCAGCTTTCTCAGGAGGGGGGGCTTTATCGGCGATGAGCAGTTCTTC. It yields the protein CASSFLRRGGFIGDEQFF.

The chain couples TRBV9 to TRBJ1-6, with D unresolved. V was trimmed by 0 bases and J by 8 bases, leaving 6 bases between them. The CDR3 contains 13 residues. Germline CDR1 SGDLS, CDR2 YYNGEE. The CDR3 spells CASSVGGYSPLHF. CDR3 nucleotides: TGTGCCAGCAGCGTAGGAGGTTATTCACCCCTCCACTTT.

The chain has TRBV6-5 and TRBJ2-7, with TRBD1 matching 7 bases. The germline V gene has CDR1 MNHEY and CDR2 SVGAGI. V gave up 7 bases and J gave up 3 bases; unmatched junction bases: 3. This CDR3 is built from 12 residues. The CDR3 DNA reads as TGTGCCAGCAAGGGGGCGAACTACGAGCAGTACTTC. As protein: CASKGANYEQYF.

This sequence joins TRBV2 and TRBJ2-7, with D possibly being TRBD2 (6 bases). The CDR3 is 16 residues long. Germline CDR1 SNHLY, CDR2 FYNNEI. V was pared by 6 bases and J by 3 bases, with 21 bases between. Here the CDR3 reads CASRVGRWGVNYEQYF. In DNA, the CDR3 is TGTGCCAGCAGGGTCGGGCGATGGGGGGTGAACTACGAGCAGTACTTC.

This clone was recorded a few times. The genes are TRBV4-1 and TRBJ1-1, with 7 bases that match TRBD1. In germline, CDR1 is MGHRA, CDR2 YSYEKL. This CDR3 is built from 13 residues. The V and J ends lost 6 bases and 6 bases, in that order; junction bases with no gene match: 7. The CDR3: CASSQTGRAEAFF. CDR3 nucleotide sequence: TGCGCCAGCAGTCAGACAGGGAGAGCTGAAGCTTTCTTT.

The table lists this clone with a few counts. V usage is TRBV4-2 and J usage is TRBJ2-7; TRBD1 matches 10 bases. V lost 4 bases and J lost 5; bases outside the gene matches: 8. Germline V gene data show CDR1 as LGHNA and CDR2 as YNFKEQ. The CDR3 loop spans 15 amino acids. This CDR3 is CASSRAGTGEHEQYF. The CDR3 coding sequence is TGTGCCAGCAGCCGAGCCGGGACAGGGGAACACGAGCAGTACTTC.

The chain couples TRBV7-2 to TRBJ2-1; unclear D gene. The CDR3 is 12 residues long. CDR1 and CDR2 (germline): SGHTA, FQGNSA. The V and J ends lost 3 bases and 8 bases respectively, with 8 bases between them. The CDR3 reads CASSFKLDEQFF. The CDR3 DNA follows: TGTGCCAGCAGCTTCAAACTGGATGAGCAGTTCTTC. Filled out from reference TRBV7-2 and TRBJ2-1, the complete variable domain reads GAGVSQSPSNKVTEKGKDVELRCDPISGHTALYWYRQSLGQGLEFLIYFQGNSAPDKSGLPSDRFSAERTGGSVSTLTIQRTQQEDSAVYLCASSFKLDEQFFGPGTRLTVL.

The chain employs TRBV11-2 and TRBJ1-6; D unclear. Germline loops: CDR1 SGHAT, CDR2 FQNNGV. The V end lost 5 bases, the J end lost 12 bases, and 11 bases lay between the germline ends. The CDR3 runs to 12 residues. In nucleotides, the CDR3 is TGTGCCAGCAGCGAAGAAGGAGGACCCCTCCACTTT. Its protein is CASSEEGGPLHF.

This clone was found once. The chain is built from TRBV9 and TRBJ2-2, with D perhaps matching TRBD1 (6 bases). Germline assignment: CDR1 SGDLS and CDR2 YYNGEE. The CDR3 is 14 residues long. Trimming removed 0 bases at V and 6 bases at J, with 9 bases between. The CDR3 coding sequence is TGTGCCAGCAGCGTAGACTCAGGGGCCGGGGAGCTGTTTTTT. Amino acid sequence: CASSVDSGAGELFF.

This rearrangement joins TRBV14 to TRBJ2-3; TRBD2 is a possible D gene (6 bases). Trimming took 6 bases from V and 0 from J, leaving 10 bases between them. Germline V lookup: CDR1 SGHDN, CDR2 FVKESK. This CDR3 contains 14 residues. The chain's CDR3 is CASRRDLSTDTQYF. For the CDR3, the DNA is TGTGCCAGCAGACGGGACTTGAGCACAGATACGCAGTATTTT.

Points on this clone: Germline is not matched at one junction end, which may reflect a read error. V and J are TRBV7-8 and TRBJ2-6; maybe TRBD1 (6 bases). The CDR3 is 16 amino acids. The germline CDR1 and CDR2 sequences are SGHVS and FQNEAQ. Written as DNA, the CDR3 is TGTGCCAGCAGCTTAGCGCAGGGGTCTGGGGCCAACGGCCTGACTTTC. It encodes CASSLAQGSGANGLTF.

The chain uses TRBV9 and TRBJ2-5; tentatively, D is TRBD2 (6 bases). The CDR3 consists of 17 residues. CDR1 is SGDLS, CDR2 YYNGEE, per germline. V lost 0 bases and J lost 5, with 20 bases in between. CDR3 nucleotides: TGTGCCAGCAGCGTAGGTGGGACGGGGGAGTTGAGGGAGACCCAGTACTTC. Protein product: CASSVGGTGELRETQYF.

The J gene is TRBJ1-4, the V gene TRBV28; D is uncertain. Deletions cut 5 bases from V and 2 bases from J, with 12 bases between. The CDR3 is 15 residues long. The germline CDR1 and CDR2 sequences are MDHEN and SYDVKM. CDR3 bases: TGTGCCAGCAGTCCGGACCGGACTACTAATGAAAAACTGTTTTTT. Its protein product is CASSPDRTTNEKLFF.

The chain joins TRBV4-1 to TRBJ1-1, with D tentatively TRBD1 (6 bases). Germline CDR1 reads MGHRA; CDR2 reads YSYEKL. CDR3 size: 15 residues. V was clipped by 0 bases and J by 5 bases, with 13 bases between them. The CDR3 region has the DNA TGCGCCAGCAGCCAAGAGGGGGGAGGGGGAACTGAAGCTTTCTTT. As protein: CASSQEGGGGTEAFF.

The rearrangement joins TRBV11-2 to TRBJ2-1, with D maybe TRBD1 (6 bases). V shed 5 bases and J shed 2 bases, with 16 bases lying between them. Germline CDR1 reads SGHAT; CDR2 reads FQNNGV. There are 16 residues in the CDR3. This CDR3 is CASSDNRVMAYNEQFF. CDR3 nucleotide sequence: TGTGCCAGCAGCGACAACAGGGTTATGGCCTACAATGAGCAGTTCTTC.

This clone was seen more than once but under ten times. J is TRBJ2-5 and V is TRBV18; perhaps TRBD1 as D (6 bases). Germline lookup yields CDR1 KGHSH and CDR2 LQKENI. V was pared by 0 bases and J by 4 bases, with 6 bases between. This CDR3 is built from 13 residues. CDR3 amino acids: CASSPPGAETQYF. Here the CDR3 DNA reads TGTGCCAGCTCACCACCGGGGGCAGAGACCCAGTACTTC.

Comment on this clone: At one end, the junction sequence differs from germline, possibly due to a read error. This chain uses TRBV7-2 with TRBJ2-1; no reliable D call. This CDR3 region has 13 residues. The germline CDR1 and CDR2 sequences are SGHTA and FQGNSA. CDR3 loop: CASSEASNNEQFF. The CDR3 bases are TGTGCCAGCAGCGAGGCCTCCAACAATGAGCAGTTCTTC.